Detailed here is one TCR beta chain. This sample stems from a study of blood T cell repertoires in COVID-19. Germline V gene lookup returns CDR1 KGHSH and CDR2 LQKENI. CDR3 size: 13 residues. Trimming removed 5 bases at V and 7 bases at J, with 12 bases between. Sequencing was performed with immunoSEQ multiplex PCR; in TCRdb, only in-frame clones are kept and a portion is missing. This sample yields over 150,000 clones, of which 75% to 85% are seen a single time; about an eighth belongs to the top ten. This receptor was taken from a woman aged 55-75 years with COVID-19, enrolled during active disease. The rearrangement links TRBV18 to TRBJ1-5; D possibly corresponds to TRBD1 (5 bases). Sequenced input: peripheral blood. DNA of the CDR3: TGTGCCAGCTCATCGGGACTAACGCAGCCCCAGCATTTT. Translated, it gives CASSSGLTQPQHF.